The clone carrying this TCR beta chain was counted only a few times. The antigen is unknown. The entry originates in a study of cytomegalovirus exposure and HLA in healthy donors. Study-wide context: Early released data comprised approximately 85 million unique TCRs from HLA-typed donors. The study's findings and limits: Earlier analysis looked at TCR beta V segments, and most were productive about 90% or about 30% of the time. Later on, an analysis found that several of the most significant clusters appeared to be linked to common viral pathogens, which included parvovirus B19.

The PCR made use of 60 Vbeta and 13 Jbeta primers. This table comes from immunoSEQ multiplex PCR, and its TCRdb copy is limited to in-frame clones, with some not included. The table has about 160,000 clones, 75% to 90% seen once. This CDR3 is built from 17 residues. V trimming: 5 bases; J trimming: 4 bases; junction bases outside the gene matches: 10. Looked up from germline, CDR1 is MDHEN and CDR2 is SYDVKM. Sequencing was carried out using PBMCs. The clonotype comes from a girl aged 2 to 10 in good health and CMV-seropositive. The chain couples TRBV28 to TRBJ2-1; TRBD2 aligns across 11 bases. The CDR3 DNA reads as TGTGCCAGCAGTCCCGCCTCACTAGCGGGAGAGTACAATGAGCAGTTCTTC. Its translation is CASSPASLAGEYNEQFF.